This is a list of T cell receptor beta chains from one sample in a study of T-cell reconstitution after alpha-beta-depleted transplantation in children. TCRdb reanalysed the PCR reads using MiXCR and keeps one entry per CDR3 protein. This table has 100,000 or so distinct CDR3 sequences, less than 25% appearing once. Sequenced material: PBMCs, taken before TCRalphabeta/CD19-depleted stem cell transplant. The receptors originated from a boy aged 2 to 10 with acute lymphoblastic leukemia, due to receive a stem cell transplant. The CDR3 runs from the conserved cysteine through the conserved F or W. A D gene is named only where the DNA matches it firmly. Some rows mark clone size as missing; the rest say once, few, many or name a class of expanded clone.

J	V	size	D	DNA	CDR3
TRBJ2-7	TRBV20-1	-	-	TGCAGTGCCAGGGGGGGAGGGGCCGACTACGAGCAGTACTTC	CSARGGGADYEQYF
TRBJ2-7	TRBV7-9	-	TRBD1	TGTGCCAGCAGCCCCACCGACAGGGGGCCCTCCTACGAGCAGTACTTC	CASSPTDRGPSYEQYF
TRBJ1-5	TRBV28	few	-	TGTGCCAGCAGCCCCCTAACAGGGTTGCCCCAGCATTTT	CASSPLTGLPQHF
TRBJ2-1	TRBV5-5	many	TRBD2	TGTGCCAGCAGCTTGGGGGACTACTCACACGAGCAGTTCTTC	CASSLGDYSHEQFF
TRBJ2-1	TRBV7-2	once	TRBD2	TGTGCCAGCAGCTTATCCGGGAGGGCCGATGAGCAGTTCTTC	CASSLSGRADEQFF
TRBJ1-2	TRBV5-1	-	-	TGCGCCAGCAGCTCGACCGATTCCTATGGCTACACCTTC	CASSSTDSYGYTF
TRBJ2-1	TRBV19	-	TRBD2	TGTGCCAGTAGTATCCCCGCCTTCGGAGCGGGAGTCGGTGGTGAGCAGTTCTTC	CASSIPAFGAGVGGEQFF
TRBJ2-1	TRBV4-3	few	TRBD2	TGCGCCAGCAGCTACCGACTAGCGGTGTACAATGAGCAGTTCTTC	CASSYRLAVYNEQFF
TRBJ1-1	TRBV30	many	TRBD1	TGTGCCTGGAGTGCGGGACAGCTGAACACTGAAGCTTTCTTT	CAWSAGQLNTEAFF
TRBJ2-1	TRBV3-1	-	-	TGTGCCAGCAGCCATGGTGGGGGCCGCGTCGTGAGGAATGAGCAGTTCTTC	CASSHGGGRVVRNEQFF
TRBJ2-2	TRBV20-1	-	-	TGCAGTGCTGGGGGAGGGGGTCGGGTCACCGGGGAGCTGTTTTTT	CSAGGGGRVTGELFF
TRBJ2-3	TRBV5-1	few	TRBD1	TGCGCCAGCACCTCCGGACAGGGGGCAGATACGCAGTATTTT	CASTSGQGADTQYF
TRBJ1-1	TRBV27	-	-	TGTGCCAGCAGTTTACTGGGGGCTCCCACTGAAGCTTTCTTT	CASSLLGAPTEAFF
TRBJ2-1	TRBV5-6	-	TRBD1	TGTGCCAGCAGCTTGGGGGACAGGGTGGGTGAGCAGTTCTTC	CASSLGDRVGEQFF
TRBJ2-7	TRBV7-9	-	-	TGTGCCAGCAGCTTAAGCTCTCAGGGGAAAAAGGAGCAGAACTTC	CASSLSSQGKKEQNF
TRBJ2-5	TRBV5-1	few	TRBD1	TGCGCCAGCAGCGTTTCGGGACAGGGGGCTCTAGAGACCCAGTACTTC	CASSVSGQGALETQYF
TRBJ1-2	TRBV20-1	many	TRBD1	TGCAGTGTAGGACAGGGAAATGTTGGCTACACCTTC	CSVGQGNVGYTF
TRBJ1-4	TRBV7-2	-	-	TGTGCCAGCAGCTCCCAGGGGTATAATGAAAAACTGTTTTTT	CASSSQGYNEKLFF
TRBJ2-5	TRBV5-6	many	-	TGTGCCAGCAGCTTGTTAGCGGAGGTGGGGACCCAGTACTTC	CASSLLAEVGTQYF
TRBJ2-1	TRBV27	many	-	TGTGCCAGCAGCCTGGACTCGTCCTACAATGAGCAGTTCTTC	CASSLDSSYNEQFF
TRBJ2-1	TRBV28	-	-	TGTGCCAGCAGTTTAACGTCCAGTACTGAGCAGTTCTTC	CASSLTSSTEQFF
TRBJ2-1	TRBV6-6	many	-	TGTGCCAGCAAAGGGGGAGGGGACGGTGAGCAGTTCTTC	CASKGGGDGEQFF
TRBJ2-1	TRBV7-2	few	TRBD2	TGTGCCAGCAGCCTGCCCTCTAGCGGGAAGCGCGGTGAGCAGTTCTTC	CASSLPSSGKRGEQFF
TRBJ2-3	TRBV7-3	-	-	TGTGCCAGCAGCCAAAGGATGGGCACAGATACGCAGTATTTT	CASSQRMGTDTQYF
TRBJ2-1	TRBV20-1	-	TRBD2	TGCAGTGCTAGTTGGGCCGGGACTACTTTATTCAATGAGCAGTTCTTC	CSASWAGTTLFNEQFF
TRBJ2-1	TRBV12-3/TRBV12-4	few	-	TGTGCCAGCACCCAGATGAGCGGAGGGGCGGATGAGCAGTTCTTC	CASTQMSGGADEQFF
TRBJ2-7	TRBV29-1	many	TRBD1	TGCAGCGTTGAAAACTCGGGACAGGGGAGGCCCTACGAGCAGTACTTC	CSVENSGQGRPYEQYF
TRBJ2-5	TRBV20-1	-	-	TGCAGTGCTAGAGGGGACTCAAAAGAGACCCAGTACTTC	CSARGDSKETQYF
TRBJ1-6	TRBV5-6	-	-	TGTGCCAGCAGCTTGACCGGGAGTTCACCCCTCCACTTT	CASSLTGSSPLHF
TRBJ2-7	TRBV12-3/TRBV12-4	-	-	TGTGCCAGCAGGACTATAGGGAAGCAGTACTTC	CASRTIGKQYF
TRBJ2-7	TRBV3-1	-	TRBD2	TGTGCCAGCAGCCAATCTAGCGGCCACGAGCAGTACTTC	CASSQSSGHEQYF
TRBJ2-7	TRBV29-1	-	-	TGCAGCGGGGGCAAGATAGCCCACGAGCAGTACTTC	CSGGKIAHEQYF
TRBJ2-7	TRBV18	-	-	TGTGCCACCCGGGGTGAGGGCTACGAGCAGTACTTC	CATRGEGYEQYF
TRBJ2-5	TRBV10-1	few	TRBD2	TGCGCCAGCAGTGGCACCCCCGGGGCTAGCGGGGGCGAAGAGACCCAGTACTTC	CASSGTPGASGGEETQYF
TRBJ2-1	TRBV6-4	many	-	TGTGCCAGCAGTGACGACGGAGGGGCTCACAATGAGCAGTTCTTC	CASSDDGGAHNEQFF
TRBJ2-2	TRBV5-6	-	-	TGTGCCAGCAGAGGGGGGGGAGGGACGAACACCGGGGAGCTGTTTTTT	CASRGGGGTNTGELFF
TRBJ2-2	TRBV20-1	few	TRBD1	TGCAGTGCGAGGACGGGACAGGGAGACGGGGAGCTGTTTTTT	CSARTGQGDGELFF
TRBJ2-1	TRBV20-1	many	-	TGCAGTGCTCCCCTGGACTTGACCCGTTACAATGAGCAGTTCTTC	CSAPLDLTRYNEQFF
TRBJ1-1	TRBV7-2	few	-	TGTGCCAGCAGCTTGAGAATGAACACTGAAGCTTTCTTT	CASSLRMNTEAFF
TRBJ2-2	TRBV12-3/TRBV12-4	-	TRBD1	TGTGCCAGCCGACGGAAACTACAGGGGGCGCGGACCGGGGAGCTGTTTTTT	CASRRKLQGARTGELFF
TRBJ2-2	TRBV5-1	few	TRBD2	TGCGCCAGCAGCTTGAGACTAGCGGGAGCCGGGGAGCTGTTTTTT	CASSLRLAGAGELFF
TRBJ1-4	TRBV5-5	-	TRBD1	TGTGCCAGCAGCCGAGGGACAGGGACTAATGAAAAACTGTTTTTT	CASSRGTGTNEKLFF
TRBJ2-7	TRBV7-6	-	-	TGTGCCAGCAGCTTAGCTCAAGGGAGGAGGGGCCCCTACGAGCAGTACTTC	CASSLAQGRRGPYEQYF
TRBJ2-1	TRBV20-1	many	TRBD2	TGCAGTGCTAGAGGAGCTAGCGGGAGTGGAAATGAGCAGTTCTTC	CSARGASGSGNEQFF
TRBJ2-5	TRBV20-1	many	-	TGCAGTGCTAGATCCGACAGGCCCCAAGAGACCCAGTACTTC	CSARSDRPQETQYF
TRBJ2-7	TRBV16	-	-	TGTGCCAGCAGCCACGTATTTGACGAGCAGTACTTC	CASSHVFDEQYF
TRBJ2-1	TRBV2	many	TRBD1	TGTGCCGGCCAACAGGGGATCAACAATGAGCAGTTCTTC	CAGQQGINNEQFF
TRBJ1-6	TRBV12-3/TRBV12-4	-	TRBD1	TGTGCCAGCAGTTTAGCGGTCGGCAGGGGGCTTTCACCCCTCCACTTT	CASSLAVGRGLSPLHF
TRBJ2-5	TRBV10-3	few	-	TGTGCCATCAGTGAGTCGCGCGCGTTAGCGGAGGCCCAAGAGACCCAGTACTTC	CAISESRALAEAQETQYF
TRBJ1-6	TRBV28	many	TRBD1	TGTGCCAGCAGGCCCGACAGGGCATGGTCACCCCTCCACTTT	CASRPDRAWSPLHF
TRBJ1-4	TRBV21-1	-	-	TGTGCCAGCAGCAAAGTTGACAGGGGGTCAACTAATGAAAAACTGTTTTTT	CASSKVDRGSTNEKLFF
TRBJ2-7	TRBV27	medium-sized	TRBD1	TGTGCCAGCAGTCCCGGGACAGGGAGTAACGAGCAGTACTTC	CASSPGTGSNEQYF
TRBJ1-6	TRBV27	-	-	TGTGCCAGCCGTCGGGGGCTAATTTCACCCCTCCACTTT	CASRRGLISPLHF